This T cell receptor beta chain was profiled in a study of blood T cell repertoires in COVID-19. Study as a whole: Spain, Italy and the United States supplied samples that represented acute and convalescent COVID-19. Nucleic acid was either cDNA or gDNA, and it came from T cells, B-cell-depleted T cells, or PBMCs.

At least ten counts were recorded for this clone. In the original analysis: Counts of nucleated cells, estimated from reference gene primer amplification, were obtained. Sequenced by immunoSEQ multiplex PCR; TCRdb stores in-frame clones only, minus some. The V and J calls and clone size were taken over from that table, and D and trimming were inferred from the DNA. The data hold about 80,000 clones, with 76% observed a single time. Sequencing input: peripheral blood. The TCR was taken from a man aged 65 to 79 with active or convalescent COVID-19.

The CDR3 DNA reads as TGCGCCAGCAAGGGGCGCACCTACGAGCAGTACTTC. This translates into CASKGRTYEQYF. The rearrangement uses TRBV5-1 and TRBJ2-7, with D perhaps matching TRBD1 (5 bases). Trimming pared 6 bases from V and 2 bases from J, leaving 9 bases between. The CDR3 loop spans 12 amino acids. Germline V gene data show CDR1 as SGHRS and CDR2 as YFSETQ.